Presented here are 21 T cell receptor beta chains from one specimen sequenced in a study of CD8 T cells in ankylosing spondylitis. Study outcomes and limitations: Ankylosing spondylitis blood appeared to carry a characteristic TCR beta motif of fewer than 10 highly homologous variants.

TCRdb re-called the 5' RACE reads with MiXCR, one entry per CDR3 protein. The repertoire consists of 800,000 to 900,000 distinct CDR3 sequences, with over 9.5% occurring once and the leading ten covering 0.51%. These receptors are not linked to any known antigen. Source material: blood, either unsorted or a sorted T cell fraction (not recorded which). Receptors originate from a male donor with ankylosing spondylitis.

This clonotype has at least ten counts. The V gene is TRBV12-3 or TRBV12-4, the J gene TRBJ1-1, with TRBD1 identical over 7 bases. Unmatched junction bases numbered 7, after V lost 6 bases and J lost 3 bases. CDR3 length: 14 amino acids. CDR3 in DNA: TGTGCCAGCAGCCTAACAGGGGACCACACTGAAGCTTTCTTT. It translates to CASSLTGDHTEAFF.

This clonotype showed up just a few times. V and J are TRBV20-1 and TRBJ2-3; TRBD1 or TRBD2 may be the D gene (5 bases each). The germline V and J ends were trimmed by 2 bases and 4 bases, with 13 bases remaining between them. In germline, CDR1 is DFQATT, CDR2 SNEGSKA (reference sequence). The CDR3 length is 14 residues. CDR3 sequence reads: CSARSAGTPDTQYF. CDR3 nucleotides: TGCAGTGCTAGATCGGCAGGGACCCCAGATACGCAGTATTTT.

The genes are TRBV6-1 and TRBJ2-7; possible D gene TRBD2, 5 bases. Germline CDR1 MNHNS, CDR2 SASEGT. There are 17 residues in the CDR3. V lost 6 bases to trimming and J lost 2 bases, with 23 bases between them. CDR3 sequence: CASSPAAIPGTTYEQYF. The DNA of the CDR3 is TGTGCCAGCAGCCCCGCAGCCATACCGGGAACTACCTACGAGCAGTACTTC.

In its sample, this clonotype was seen a few times. The J gene is TRBJ1-5, the V gene TRBV4-2, with unresolved D. Per germline, CDR1 LGHNA and CDR2 YNFKEQ. This CDR3 comprises 15 residues. Trimming left V 0 bases short and J 4 bases short, with 10 bases between. The CDR3, as DNA: TGTGCCAGCAGCCAAGATGGGCAGGAGAATCAGCCCCAGCATTTT. It yields the protein CASSQDGQENQPQHF.

This clonotype was found a few times. The J gene is TRBJ2-3, the V gene TRBV7-2; 10 bases map to TRBD2. CDR1 is SGHTA, CDR2 FQGNSA, per germline. V lost 6 bases and J lost 0; bases outside the gene matches: 6. The CDR3 loop spans 16 amino acids. In DNA form, the CDR3 reads TGTGCCAGCAGTCAAACTAGCGGGGAAAGCACAGATACGCAGTATTTT. It specifies CASSQTSGESTDTQYF.

This clonotype was detected only once. The chain uses TRBV9 and TRBJ2-1; tentatively, D is TRBD1 or TRBD2 (5 bases each). V lost 4 bases and J lost 3, with 20 bases in between. CDR3 length equals 17 residues. Germline CDR1 and CDR2: SGDLS and YYNGEE. In DNA, the CDR3 is TGTGCCAGCAGCACAAGGGACCCTACGGGGTTCTACAATGAGCAGTTCTTC. Its protein product is CASSTRDPTGFYNEQFF.

This sequence joins TRBV6-1 and TRBJ2-2; D may be TRBD1 (5 bases). With 5 bases removed from V and 1 base from J, the gap between germline ends came to 5 bases. Germline CDR1 reads MNHNS; CDR2 reads SASEGT. CDR3 length: 13 residues. CDR3 bases: TGTGCCAGCAGTACAGGGAACACCGGGGAGCTGTTTTTT. It codes for CASSTGNTGELFF.

The chain links TRBV10-3 to TRBJ1-2; no clear D. Trimming took 4 bases from V and 8 from J, leaving 5 bases between them. CDR1 and CDR2 (germline): ENHRY, SYGVKD. This CDR3 is 10 amino acids long. CDR3 sequence reads: CAISVEGYTF. The CDR3 bases are TGTGCCATCAGTGTGGAAGGCTACACCTTC.

The chain carries TRBV20-1 and TRBJ1-6; perhaps TRBD1 as D (6 bases). With 3 bases removed from V and 8 bases from J, the gap between germline ends came to 20 bases. The CDR3 totals 16 residues. Germline V gene lookup returns CDR1 DFQATT and CDR2 SNEGSKA (reference sequence). The CDR3 protein is CSASMGGPGLDSPLHF. CDR3 DNA sequence: TGCAGTGCTAGTATGGGGGGGCCTGGGTTGGATTCACCCCTCCACTTT.

In its sample, this clonotype was seen a few times. The chain joins TRBV20-1 to TRBJ2-3; D is ambiguous. This CDR3 comprises 15 residues. The V gene's germline CDR1 is DFQATT and CDR2 SNEGSKA (reference sequence). V lost 4 bases, J lost 1 base, and 15 bases lay in between. This CDR3 reads CSAISPGWGTDTQYF. In DNA form, the CDR3 reads TGCAGTGCTATCTCACCAGGATGGGGCACAGATACGCAGTATTTT.

In this sample, this clonotype turned up a few times. The chain recombines TRBV3-1 with TRBJ2-7, with D tentatively TRBD1 (6 bases). The V gene's germline CDR1 is LGHDT and CDR2 YNNKEL (reference sequence). Trimming removed 4 bases from V and 5 bases from J, with 12 bases in between. This CDR3 is 13 amino acids long. The CDR3 sequence: CASSLQGYNEQYF. The CDR3 region has the DNA TGTGCCAGCAGCCTACAGGGCTACAACGAGCAGTACTTC.

This clonotype has a count of ten or more. CDR3 sequence (DNA): TGTGCCATCAGTGAGTCATGGGGGACAGGGGGATACGAGCAGTACTTC. Amino acids: CAISESWGTGGYEQYF. The rearrangement links TRBV10-3 to TRBJ2-7, with TRBD1 matching 11 bases. Germline CDR1 and CDR2: ENHRY and SYGVKD. There are 16 residues in the CDR3. V dropped 0 bases and J dropped 4; count of bases not matched to a gene: 5.

The genes are TRBV20-1 and TRBJ2-1; D possibly corresponds to TRBD1 (6 bases). The CDR3 covers 15 residues. Germline CDR1 reads DFQATT; CDR2 reads SNEGSKA (reference sequence). Trimming removed 1 base from V and 0 bases from J, with 10 bases in between. CDR3: CSARGPGHSYNEQFF. The CDR3 bases are TGCAGTGCTAGAGGACCGGGACACTCCTACAATGAGCAGTTCTTC.

This clonotype has a count of ten or more. The V and J genes are TRBV5-1 and TRBJ1-1; D call uncertain. Looked up from germline, CDR1 is SGHRS and CDR2 is YFSETQ. Trimming took 0 bases from V and 8 from J, leaving 11 bases between them. This CDR3 has 13 amino acids. The DNA for the CDR3 is TGCGCCAGCAGCTTGGCCTTGCGAGAAGAAGCTTTCTTT. Translating gives CASSLALREEAFF.

This clonotype was seen a few times. V and J are TRBV7-2 and TRBJ2-5; D unresolved. The CDR3 consists of 14 residues. V shed 3 bases and J shed 5 bases, with 13 bases lying between them. In germline, CDR1 is SGHTA, CDR2 FQGNSA. The CDR3 reads CASSLTSIGETQYF. CDR3 coding DNA: TGTGCCAGCAGCTTGACCTCCATCGGGGAGACCCAGTACTTC.

V usage is TRBV6-2 or TRBV6-3 and J usage is TRBJ1-2; D gene ambiguous. The germline V gene encodes CDR1 MNHEY and CDR2 SVGEGT. The ends were cut back, 7 bases at V and 6 bases at J, with 15 bases in the middle. The CDR3 runs to 13 residues. The CDR3 here is CASMRPGVDGYTF. CDR3 nucleotide sequence: TGTGCCAGCATGAGACCCGGGGTGGATGGCTACACCTTC.

This clonotype showed up many times. The rearrangement uses TRBV5-1 and TRBJ2-2; no firm D call. CDR3 length: 15 amino acids. The V gene's germline CDR1 is SGHRS and CDR2 YFSETQ. V shed 3 bases and J shed 4 bases, with 13 bases lying between them. CDR3 bases: TGCGCCAGCAGCTCCTCAAGCGCGCCCACCGGGGAGCTGTTTTTT. Translation gives CASSSSSAPTGELFF.

The chain uses TRBV7-9 and TRBJ2-7, with D perhaps being TRBD1 or TRBD2 (7 bases each). Trimming removed 4 bases at V and 2 bases at J, with 15 bases between. The CDR3 totals 15 residues. Germline V gene data show CDR1 as SEHNR and CDR2 as FQNEAQ (reference sequence). The CDR3 sequence: CASSSLTGRAYEQYF. The CDR3, as DNA: TGTGCCAGCAGCTCCTTGACAGGGAGGGCCTACGAGCAGTACTTC.

Only a few counts were recorded for this clonotype. The chain uses TRBV18 and TRBJ2-7; 10 nucleotides match TRBD1. Trimming at V came to 6 bases and at J to 6 bases, leaving 8 bases not matched to a gene. The V gene's germline CDR1 is KGHSH and CDR2 LQKENI. This CDR3 has 14 residues. The CDR3 reads CASSGDRGLIEQYF. Here the CDR3 DNA reads TGTGCCAGCTCCGGGGACAGGGGTCTGATCGAGCAGTACTTC.

The genes are TRBV4-3 and TRBJ2-1; TRBD1 is a possible D gene (5 bases). CDR1 and CDR2 from the germline V gene are LGHNA and YSLEER. Between the trimmed V and J ends, which lost 0 bases and 5 bases, there was a span of 17 bases. The CDR3 runs to 17 residues. The DNA of the CDR3 is TGCGCCAGCAGCCAAGAACCCCATGGGCAGGGAAACAATGAGCAGTTCTTC. Amino acid sequence: CASSQEPHGQGNNEQFF.

This clonotype was counted many times. V gene TRBV12-3 or TRBV12-4 combines with J gene TRBJ1-5; TRBD1 agrees at 12 bases. Trimming removed 6 bases from V and 5 bases from J; junction bases left unmatched: 8. The CDR3 length is 16 residues. This CDR3 reads CASSRTGTGGDQPQHF. The CDR3 nucleotides are TGTGCCAGCAGCCGAACGGGGACAGGGGGCGATCAGCCCCAGCATTTT.